The 23 T cell receptor beta chains below were found in one sample sequenced in a study of blood T cell repertoires in COVID-19. The data were produced by immunoSEQ multiplex PCR, yet TCRdb's version contains in-frame clones alone and is incomplete. The sample yields 350,000 to 400,000 clones, 80% to 90% seen once. Sample: peripheral blood. These receptors all stem from an older woman with COVID-19, enrolled during active disease.

CDR3 sequence (DNA): TGTGCCAGCAGGCCTTTCGCCAGGGTGCACGAGCAGTACTTC. Its protein product is CASRPFARVHEQYF. V gene TRBV27 combines with J gene TRBJ2-7, with D possibly matching TRBD1 (5 bases). The V end lost 6 bases, the J end lost 5 bases, and 17 bases lay between the germline ends. In germline, CDR1 is MNHEY, CDR2 SMNVEV (reference sequence). The CDR3 sequence is 14 residues long.

CDR3 sequence (DNA): TGCGCCAGCAGCCAAGATCCCCAGGGAATCATGAACACTGAAGCTTTCTTT. This codes for CASSQDPQGIMNTEAFF. V usage is TRBV4-3 and J usage is TRBJ1-1; possible D gene TRBD1, 5 bases. The germline CDR1 and CDR2 sequences are LGHNA and YSLEER. V lost 0 bases and J lost 0, with 14 bases in between. The CDR3 runs 17 residues.

The rearrangement joins TRBV27 to TRBJ2-5, with D possibly matching TRBD2 (7 bases). Deletions cut 10 bases from V and 5 bases from J, with 17 bases between. The CDR3 runs to 13 residues. Per germline, CDR1 MNHEY and CDR2 SMNVEV (reference sequence). CDR3 nucleotides: TGTGCCACACGCCGGGGAGGGGGGGAGACCCAGTACTTC. It codes for CATRRGGGETQYF.

V is TRBV10-3 and J is TRBJ2-7; D is unresolved. The germline CDR1 and CDR2 sequences are ENHRY and SYGVKD. The CDR3 totals 14 residues. V lost 0 bases to trimming and J lost 1 base, with 7 bases between them. CDR3 residues: CAISESGRSYEQYF. CDR3 nucleotide sequence: TGTGCCATCAGTGAGTCCGGCAGGTCCTACGAGCAGTACTTC.

V and J are TRBV9 and TRBJ2-7, with TRBD1 identical over 9 bases. Germline trimming cut 0 bases from V and 5 bases from J; bases unmatched to any gene: 6. CDR1 is SGDLS and CDR2 is YYNGEE in the germline V gene. This CDR3 comprises 15 residues. CDR3 residues: CASSVAGTGINEQYF. CDR3 bases: TGTGCCAGCAGCGTAGCGGGGACAGGGATAAACGAGCAGTACTTC.

The V and J genes are TRBV10-3 and TRBJ2-5, with 7 bases that match TRBD1. CDR1 and CDR2 (germline): ENHRY, SYGVKD. The V gene end was trimmed by 4 bases and the J gene end by 4 bases; junction bases not matched to a gene: 9. The CDR3 is 15 residues long. CDR3 nucleotide sequence: TGTGCCATCAGTGGGGGCCTACCAGGGGGAGAGACCCAGTACTTC. Its translation: CAISGGLPGGETQYF.

This chain connects TRBV24-1 to TRBJ2-1; 11 bases line up with TRBD2. The CDR3 spans 16 residues. Germline V lookup: CDR1 KGHDR, CDR2 SFDVKD. V lost 2 bases, J lost 3 bases, and 2 bases stayed unmatched. The CDR3 DNA reads TGTGCCACCAGTGATTCCGGGACTAGCGGCTACAATGAGCAGTTCTTC. Its translation: CATSDSGTSGYNEQFF.

The rearrangement links TRBV21-1 to TRBJ2-7; whether TRBD2, the table's D call, matches the DNA was not checked. TRBV21-1 is a listed pseudogene. This CDR3 is built from 16 residues. The CDR3 DNA reads TGTGCCAGCAGGGGACTAGCGTGGGGGGCGGACTACGAGCAGTACTTC. Its protein product is CASRGLAWGADYEQYF.

Only a few counts were recorded for this clone. The chain combines TRBV3-1 (or the pseudogene TRBV3-2) with TRBJ2-3; 10 positions match TRBD2. The germline V gene has CDR1 LGHDT and CDR2 YNNKEL (reference sequence). The CDR3 is made up of 18 amino acids. V lost 1 base, J lost 0 bases, and 7 bases stayed unmatched. The CDR3 coding sequence is TGTGCCAGCAGCCAAGGGTTGGGTAGCGGGGGGAGCACAGATACGCAGTATTTT. Protein: CASSQGLGSGGSTDTQYF.

In the case of this clone: Additional DNA sequences in this sample encode the identical CDR3. The CDR3 reads CASSSDRAGANVLTF. CDR3 nucleotide sequence: TGTGCCAGCAGCTCAGACAGGGCTGGGGCCAACGTCCTGACTTTC. The genes are TRBV7-9 and TRBJ2-6; 7 bases line up with TRBD1. Germline lookup yields CDR1 SEHNR and CDR2 FQNEAQ (reference sequence). CDR3 size: 15 residues. The trim removed 4 bases at V and 2 bases at J, leaving 2 bases unmatched.

Only a few counts were recorded for this clone. The chain has TRBV5-1 and TRBJ2-7; 9 bases line up with TRBD2. V trimming: 0 bases; J trimming: 2 bases; junction bases outside the gene matches: 12. The CDR3 is made up of 18 amino acids. Looked up from germline, CDR1 is SGHRS and CDR2 is YFSETQ. The CDR3 here is CASSLELLAGRKPYEQYF. DNA of the CDR3: TGCGCCAGCAGCTTGGAGCTACTAGCGGGCAGGAAACCCTACGAGCAGTACTTC.

This clone has just one count. The chain is built from TRBV7-8 and TRBJ2-7, with 7 bases matching TRBD1. J lost 5 bases, V lost 5 bases, and 6 bases had no gene match. The CDR3 has 13 amino acids. The V gene's germline CDR1 is SGHVS and CDR2 FQNEAQ. CDR3 in DNA: TGTGCCAGCAGCCGAAACAGGGGAAACGAGCAGTACTTC. Its protein product is CASSRNRGNEQYF.

The V gene is TRBV10-2, the J gene TRBJ1-2; the D is unclear. The CDR3 loop spans 13 amino acids. Per germline, CDR1 WSHSY and CDR2 SAAADI. V was trimmed by 7 bases and J by 8 bases, leaving 17 bases between them. The chain's CDR3 is CASKYSNEPGYTF. The DNA for the CDR3 is TGCGCCAGCAAATATTCCAACGAGCCGGGCTACACCTTC.

The DNA of the CDR3 is TGTGCCAGCAGTTACGTGAGACAGTTTAATTCACCCCTCCACTTT. Its protein is CASSYVRQFNSPLHF. The genes are TRBV6-5 and TRBJ1-6, with a weak D call TRBD1 (5 bases). The CDR3 totals 15 residues. The V gene lost 2 bases and the J gene lost 6 bases, with 11 bases spanning the gap. Germline loops: CDR1 MNHEY, CDR2 SVGAGI.

As DNA, the CDR3 is TGTGCCAGCTCAACGACACAGGGGAGAGGTGAAAAACTGTTTTTT. Its translation is CASSTTQGRGEKLFF. The chain combines TRBV18 with TRBJ1-4; 7 nucleotides align to TRBD1. Germline CDR1 reads KGHSH; CDR2 reads LQKENI. V lost 5 bases, J lost 7 bases, and 10 bases stayed unmatched. This CDR3 is built from 15 residues.

The rearrangement uses TRBV11-2 and TRBJ2-7; 10 positions agree with TRBD2. The germline V gene has CDR1 SGHAT and CDR2 FQNNGV. CDR3 length equals 16 residues. Trimming at V came to 1 base and at J to 3 bases, leaving 6 bases not matched to a gene. The CDR3 DNA sequence: TGTGCCAGCAGCTTAGGAGCGGGACTAGCGATCTACGAGCAGTACTTC. Protein product: CASSLGAGLAIYEQYF. Full variable domain (missing parts from reference TRBV11-2 and TRBJ2-7): EAGVAQSPRYKIIEKRQSVAFWCNPISGHATLYWYQQILGQGPKLLIQFQNNGVVDDSQLPKDRFSAERLKGVDSTLKIQPAKLEDSAVYLCASSLGAGLAIYEQYFGPGTRLTVT.

This clone was seen once. The chain combines TRBV11-3 with TRBJ2-3, with 8 bases that match TRBD2. The V segment lost 2 bases and the J segment 5 bases; nucleotides outside the gene matches: 12. Germline-derived CDR1 and CDR2 are SGHNT and YENEEA. The CDR3 extends over 17 amino acids. Here the CDR3 DNA reads TGTGCCAGCAGCTTATCCCTCCCCAGCCTAGCGGGAGATACGCAGTATTTT. Its protein product is CASSLSLPSLAGDTQYF.

This clone was recorded only once. V is TRBV6-2 or TRBV6-3 and J is TRBJ2-3; tentative D call: TRBD1 (6 bases). Germline values: CDR1 MNHEY, CDR2 SVGEGT. Trimming took 5 bases from V and 6 from J, leaving 9 bases between them. The CDR3 has 12 residues. This CDR3 reads CASSGTSDTQYF. The CDR3 nucleotides are TGTGCCAGCAGTGGGACATCGGATACGCAGTATTTT.

The V and J genes are TRBV5-1 and TRBJ2-3; D is unresolved. This CDR3 region has 15 residues. With 0 bases removed from V and 0 bases from J, the gap between germline ends came to 8 bases. Germline CDR1 SGHRS, CDR2 YFSETQ. CDR3 sequence: CASSLASTSTDTQYF. DNA of the CDR3: TGCGCCAGCAGCTTGGCCTCGACTAGCACAGATACGCAGTATTTT.

The chain combines TRBV7-9 with TRBJ2-7; TRBD1 agrees at 7 bases. The CDR3 loop spans 16 amino acids. The germline gives CDR1 SEHNR, CDR2 FQNEAQ (reference sequence). V shed 3 bases and J 0 bases; nucleotides not matched to a gene: 8. CDR3 amino acids: CASSFWGQRSSYEQYF. CDR3 coding DNA: TGTGCCAGCAGCTTTTGGGGACAGAGAAGCTCCTACGAGCAGTACTTC.

The chain carries TRBV27 and TRBJ1-3, with D tentatively TRBD1 (6 bases). Germline V gene lookup returns CDR1 MNHEY and CDR2 SMNVEV (reference sequence). The germline V and J ends were trimmed by 3 bases and 2 bases, with 11 bases remaining between them. The CDR3 is 15 residues long. This CDR3 is CASSFGGAPGNTIYF. The CDR3 DNA is TGTGCCAGCAGTTTCGGGGGGGCGCCTGGAAACACCATATATTTT.

The chain uses TRBV7-2 and TRBJ2-3; 9 nucleotides line up with TRBD2. The CDR3 spans 15 residues. CDR1 is SGHTA and CDR2 is FQGNSA in the germline V gene. With 5 bases clipped from V and 1 base from J, the junction kept 4 bases outside the gene matches. The CDR3: CASSPAGGRTDTQYF. CDR3 nucleotide sequence: TGTGCCAGCAGCCCAGCGGGGGGCCGCACAGATACGCAGTATTTT.

This chain uses TRBV12-3 or TRBV12-4 with TRBJ2-1; 7 nucleotides line up with TRBD2. J lost 9 bases, V lost 1 base, and 3 bases had no gene match. CDR3 length equals 13 residues. The DNA of the CDR3 is TGTGCCAGCAGTTTAGTTCCTAGCGGTGAGCAGTTCTTC. Protein: CASSLVPSGEQFF.